This T cell receptor (beta chain) derives from a study of OX40 agonist ivuxolimab in advanced cancers. Findings and caveats of the study: Antigen specificity remained undetermined for the expanded peripheral T cells. There were also nonresponders showing low normalized T-cell clonal expansion. Both blood CD4+ and CD8+ T cells showed clonal growth by week 6 at 0.1 to 3.0 mg/kg.

The data were produced by immunoSEQ multiplex PCR, yet TCRdb's version contains in-frame clones alone and is incomplete. Of under 75,000 clones in the sample, just over 85% were seen once. In regard to this clone: As yet, its antigen is unknown.

Trimming removed 0 bases from V and 4 bases from J, with 3 bases in between. The V gene's germline CDR1 is MNHNS and CDR2 SASEGT. The CDR3 loop spans 12 amino acids. V gene TRBV6-1 combines with J gene TRBJ2-5, with D unclear. Sample: CD4+ or CD8+ T cells sorted from blood, taken in a trial of the OX40 agonist ivuxolimab. The sequence was collected from an adult with an advanced solid tumor such as melanoma, head and neck, liver or kidney cancer. CDR3 amino acids: CASSEARETQYF. The CDR3 region has the DNA TGTGCCAGCAGTGAAGCTCGAGAGACCCAGTACTTC.